This T cell receptor (beta chain) emerged from a study of vaccination effects on CD4 cells after COVID-19. Antigen-specific CD4+ T cells were expanded (with viral peptide pools) by the ViraFEST assay ahead of sequencing. On approximately day 9 of culture, CD4+ T cells were separated out. For each well, about 2 million PBMC were cultured with 8 to 10 IU/ml IL-2 and around 10 ug/ml peptides. Profiling relied on immunoSEQ multiplex PCR, and the TCRdb table lists in-frame clones only, not all of them. The top ten clones hold around 1.5% of a sample with tens of thousands of clones, 74% of them seen once. This clone turned up a few times. No antigen is known for it. This sequence was found in a human donor who received a COVID-19 vaccine. The material was CD4+ T cells from PBMCs cultured with HCoV-229E spike peptides, obtained before COVID-19 vaccination.

CDR3 region: CASSPPGDSGNTIYF. The CDR3 bases are TGTGCCAGCAGCCCGCCAGGGGACTCTGGAAACACCATATATTTT. The gene calls are TRBV7-9 and TRBJ1-3; tentative D call: TRBD1 (6 bases). The germline gives CDR1 SEHNR, CDR2 FQNEAQ (reference sequence). Trimming took 5 bases from V and 0 from J, leaving 11 bases between them. CDR3 length: 15 residues. Based on the CDR3 plus reference TRBV7-9 and TRBJ1-3, the full variable domain is DTGVSQNPRHKITKRGQNVTFRCDPISEHNRLYWYRQTLGQGPEFLTYFQNEAQLEKSRLLSDRFSAERPKGSFSTLEIQRTEQGDSAMYLCASSPPGDSGNTIYFGEGSWLTVV.